There are a few counts of the clone carrying this T cell receptor (beta chain). Its specificity is unknown. This sample was taken from a study of T-cell memory formation after mild COVID-19. Study details: The two donors had largely donor-specific TCR clusters.

Study-wide results and caveats: From day 15 to 85, contracting clones were balanced between CD4 and CD8, whereas later expanders leaned toward CD4+.

TCR alpha and TCR beta cDNA libraries carrying sample barcodes and UMIs came from 5'RACE with constant-segment primers. In TCRdb, the 5' RACE reads were re-called with MiXCR into one record per CDR3 protein. The repertoire consists of fewer than 650,000 distinct CDR3 sequences, with about a fifth occurring once and the leading ten covering roughly 8.3%. CDR1 and CDR2 (germline): MGHDK, SYGVNS. The CDR3 sequence is 16 residues long. V was pared by 2 bases and J by 4 bases, with 12 bases between. The sequenced sample was PBMCs or a T cell subset sorted from them (not recorded which). This chain links TRBV25-1 with TRBJ2-6, with D unclear. The clonotype originates from an adult woman who had mild COVID-19 (a few samples of this study predate the infection). Cell type and time point are not known. CDR3 sequence reads: CASSEKRFSGANVLTF. The CDR3 bases are TGTGCCAGCAGTGAAAAGAGGTTTTCCGGGGCCAACGTCCTGACTTTC.